Below are 6 T cell receptor beta chains sequenced from a single sample in a study of T cells after yellow fever vaccination. TCRdb re-derived calls from the 5' RACE reads in MiXCR, one entry per CDR3 protein. The profile covers 300,000 to 400,000 distinct CDR3 sequences, with approximately 6% appearing a single time and 15% taken by the ten largest. Specimen: PBMCs, collected 5 days after the yellow fever booster vaccination. Receptor source: a man aged 30 to 45 who received the YFV17D yellow fever vaccine.

As concerns this clonotype: Germline is not matched at one junction end, which may reflect a read error. This chain links TRBV12-3 or TRBV12-4 with TRBJ2-2, with 10 bases lining up with TRBD2. The CDR3 covers 18 residues. The CDR3 loop is CTSSLILAGAKNTGELFF. CDR3 DNA: TGTACCAGCAGTTTAATTCTAGCGGGAGCGAAGAACACCGGGGAGCTGTTTTTT.

The chain carries TRBV5-1 and TRBJ2-1; no clear D. Germline CDR1 reads SGHRS; CDR2 reads YFSETQ. Trimming left V 7 bases short and J 5 bases short, with 16 bases between. This CDR3 region has 14 residues. DNA for the CDR3: TGCGCCAGCGCGCGAGGCGCTGTCGACAATGAGCAGTTCTTC. Residues: CASARGAVDNEQFF.

This clonotype was recorded at least ten times. CDR3 sequence: CSARGRVNTDTQYF. Written as DNA, the CDR3 is TGCAGTGCCCGAGGGCGGGTTAACACAGATACGCAGTATTTT. V and J are TRBV20-1 and TRBJ2-3; D is possibly TRBD2 (5 bases). The CDR3 extends over 14 amino acids. V dropped 6 bases and J dropped 2 bases, with 15 bases sitting between them. Germline lookup yields CDR1 DFQATT and CDR2 SNEGSKA (reference sequence).

This clonotype was seen a few times. The rearrangement uses TRBV29-1 and TRBJ2-1; 15 positions match TRBD2. The CDR3 covers 18 residues. Germline CDR1 is SQVTM and CDR2 is ANQGSEA. V dropped 4 bases and J dropped 0; count of bases not matched to a gene: 7. The CDR3 DNA sequence: TGCAGCGTTGGGGGGGGGACTAGCGGGAGGAGCTCCTACAATGAGCAGTTCTTC. Protein sequence: CSVGGGTSGRSSYNEQFF.

The sample holds many counts of this clonotype. The V gene is TRBV5-1, the J gene TRBJ2-6, with 9 bases matching TRBD2. Per germline, CDR1 SGHRS and CDR2 YFSETQ. The junction had 7 bases not matched to a gene; V was cut back by 6 bases and J by 0 bases. CDR3 size: 17 residues. This CDR3 is CASKASGATSGANVLTF. CDR3 coding DNA: TGCGCCAGCAAGGCTAGCGGGGCCACCTCTGGGGCCAACGTCCTGACTTTC.

This clonotype was recorded a few times. The rearrangement links TRBV5-1 to TRBJ2-5; 7 bases are a match to TRBD1. Germline CDR1 SGHRS, CDR2 YFSETQ. Trimming removed 4 bases from V and 2 bases from J; junction bases left unmatched: 5. CDR3 length: 14 amino acids. The CDR3 coding sequence is TGCGCCAGCAGCGGGGGACAGCAACAAGAGACCCAGTACTTC. Translating it yields CASSGGQQQETQYF.